This T cell receptor beta chain came from a study of blood T cells in healthy people across ages. Isolated per sample were at least 7 million PBMCs. The authors ran a second PCR of 7 to 11 cycles using a sample-barcoded 5' primer and a J-beta primer mix. MiXCR, run by TCRdb on the 5' RACE reads, gives a single entry per CDR3 protein. The sample lists about 930,000 distinct CDR3 sequences; just under 30% were seen once. This CDR3 region has 14 residues. Germline V gives CDR1 DFQATT, CDR2 SNEGSKA (reference sequence). Deletions cut 5 bases from V and 1 base from J, with 12 bases between. This sample was also put to use in a study of T cells of mothers and their children. From that paper: RNA was extracted, and all of it went into cDNA synthesis at 1.5 ug per 15 ul.

What was sequenced was blood. The sequence was collected from a woman aged 40 to 50 in good health. The V call is TRBV20-1, the J call TRBJ1-5; possible D gene TRBD1, 5 bases. Here the CDR3 reads CSAVTGTSNQPQHF. Here the CDR3 DNA reads TGCAGTGCTGTAACCGGGACCAGCAATCAGCCCCAGCATTTT.